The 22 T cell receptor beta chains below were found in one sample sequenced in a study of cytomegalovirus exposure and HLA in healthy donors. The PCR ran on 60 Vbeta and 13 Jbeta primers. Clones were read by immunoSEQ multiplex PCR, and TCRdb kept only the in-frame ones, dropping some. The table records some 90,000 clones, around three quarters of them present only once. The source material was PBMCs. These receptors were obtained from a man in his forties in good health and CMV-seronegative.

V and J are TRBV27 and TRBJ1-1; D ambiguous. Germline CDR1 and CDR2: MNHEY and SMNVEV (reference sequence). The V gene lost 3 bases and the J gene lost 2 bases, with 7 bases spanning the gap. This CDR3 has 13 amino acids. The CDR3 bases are TGTGCCAGCAGTTTGACATCCAACACTGAAGCTTTCTTT. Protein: CASSLTSNTEAFF.

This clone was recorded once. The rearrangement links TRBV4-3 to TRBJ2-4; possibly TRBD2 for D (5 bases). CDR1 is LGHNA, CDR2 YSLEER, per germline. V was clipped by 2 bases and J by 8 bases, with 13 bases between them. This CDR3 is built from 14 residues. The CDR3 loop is CASSQTRFRDIQYF. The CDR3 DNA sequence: TGCGCCAGCAGCCAAACTAGATTTAGAGACATTCAGTACTTC.

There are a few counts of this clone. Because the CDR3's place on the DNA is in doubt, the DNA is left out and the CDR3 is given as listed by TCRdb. The CDR3 sequence is CAISTSGQPNTEAFF. V usage is TRBV10-3 and J usage is TRBJ1-1; the table's D call, TRBD1, has no DNA check behind it. The CDR3 spans 15 amino acids, including both terminal residues. Per germline, CDR1 ENHRY and CDR2 SYGVKD.

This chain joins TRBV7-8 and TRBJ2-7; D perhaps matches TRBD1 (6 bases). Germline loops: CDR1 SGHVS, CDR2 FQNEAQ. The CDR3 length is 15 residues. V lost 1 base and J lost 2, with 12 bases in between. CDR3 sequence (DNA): TGTGCCAGCAGCTTAGTGCAGGGGATGACCTACGAGCAGTACTTC. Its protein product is CASSLVQGMTYEQYF. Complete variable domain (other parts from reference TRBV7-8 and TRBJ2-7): GAGVSQSPRYKVAKRGQDVALRCDPISGHVSLFWYQQALGQGPEFLTYFQNEAQLDKSGLPSDRFFAERPEGSVSTLKIQRTQQEDSAVYLCASSLVQGMTYEQYFGPGTRLTVT.

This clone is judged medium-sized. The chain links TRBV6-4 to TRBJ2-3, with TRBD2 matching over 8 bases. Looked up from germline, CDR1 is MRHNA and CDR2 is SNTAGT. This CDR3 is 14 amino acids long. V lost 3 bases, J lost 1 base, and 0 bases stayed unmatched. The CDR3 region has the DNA TGTGCCAGCAGTGAAGCGGGGGGCACAGATACGCAGTATTTT. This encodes CASSEAGGTDTQYF.

CDR3 loop: CASSPGFDQPQHF. CDR3 DNA sequence: TGTGCCAGCTCGCCCGGTTTCGATCAGCCCCAGCATTTT. V and J are TRBV18 and TRBJ1-5; D not certain. The V end lost 6 bases, the J end lost 5 bases, and 11 bases lay between the germline ends. Germline loops: CDR1 KGHSH, CDR2 LQKENI. The CDR3 extends over 13 amino acids.

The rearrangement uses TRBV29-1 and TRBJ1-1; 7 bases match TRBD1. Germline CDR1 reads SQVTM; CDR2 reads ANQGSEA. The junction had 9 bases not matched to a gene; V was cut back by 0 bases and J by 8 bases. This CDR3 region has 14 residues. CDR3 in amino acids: CSVEDLARGQEAFF. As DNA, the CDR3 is TGCAGCGTTGAAGATCTTGCGAGGGGACAGGAAGCTTTCTTT.

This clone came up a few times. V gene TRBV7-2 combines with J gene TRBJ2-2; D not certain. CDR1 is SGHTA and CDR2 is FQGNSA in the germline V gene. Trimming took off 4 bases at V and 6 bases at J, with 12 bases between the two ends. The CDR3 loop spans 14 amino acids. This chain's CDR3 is CASSSSSYPGELFF. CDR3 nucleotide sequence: TGTGCCAGCAGCTCCTCTAGTTACCCCGGGGAGCTGTTTTTT.

The CDR3 DNA follows: TGTGCCAGCAGCAAGAACACTGAAGCTTTCTTT. It codes for CASSKNTEAFF. The chain couples TRBV27 to TRBJ1-1, with D unclear. The CDR3 has 11 amino acids. Trimming took 6 bases from V and 1 from J, leaving 3 bases between them. Germline V CDR1 and CDR2: MNHEY, SMNVEV (reference sequence).

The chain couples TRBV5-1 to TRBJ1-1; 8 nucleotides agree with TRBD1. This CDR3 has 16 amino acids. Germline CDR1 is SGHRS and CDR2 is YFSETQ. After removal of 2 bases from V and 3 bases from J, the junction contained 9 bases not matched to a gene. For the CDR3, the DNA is TGCGCCAGCAGCTTACGACAGGGGAGGGGAGACACTGAAGCTTTCTTT. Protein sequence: CASSLRQGRGDTEAFF.

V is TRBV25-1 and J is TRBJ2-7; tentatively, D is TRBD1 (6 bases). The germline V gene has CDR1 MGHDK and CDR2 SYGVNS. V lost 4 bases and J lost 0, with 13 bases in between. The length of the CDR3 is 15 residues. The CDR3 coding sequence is TGTGCCAGCAGTGGACCGGGACACTTCTCCTACGAGCAGTACTTC. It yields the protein CASSGPGHFSYEQYF.

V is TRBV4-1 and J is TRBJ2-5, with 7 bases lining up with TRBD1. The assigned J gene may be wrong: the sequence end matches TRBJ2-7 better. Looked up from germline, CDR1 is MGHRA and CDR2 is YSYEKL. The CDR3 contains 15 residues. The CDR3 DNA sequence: TGCGCCAGCAGCCATGTCCGGGACAGCCTCTACGAGCAGTACTTC. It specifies CASSHVRDSLYEQYF.

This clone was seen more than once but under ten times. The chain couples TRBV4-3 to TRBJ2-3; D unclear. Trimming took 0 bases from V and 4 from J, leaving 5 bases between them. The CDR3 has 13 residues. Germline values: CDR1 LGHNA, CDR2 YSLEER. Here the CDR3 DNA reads TGCGCCAGCAGCCAAGATATAGCAGATACGCAGTATTTT. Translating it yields CASSQDIADTQYF.

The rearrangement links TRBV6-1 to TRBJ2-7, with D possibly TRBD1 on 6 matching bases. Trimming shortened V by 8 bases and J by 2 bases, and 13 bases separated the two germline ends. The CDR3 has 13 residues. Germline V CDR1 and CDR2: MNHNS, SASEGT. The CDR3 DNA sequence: TGTGCCAGCGGAGCAGGGGAAACCTACGAGCAGTACTTC. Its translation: CASGAGETYEQYF.

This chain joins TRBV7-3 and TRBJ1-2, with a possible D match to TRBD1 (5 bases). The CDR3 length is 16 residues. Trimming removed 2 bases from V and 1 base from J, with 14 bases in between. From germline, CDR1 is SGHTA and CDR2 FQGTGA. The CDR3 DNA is TGTGCCAGCAGCTTATCGCGCAGGGAAAATAACTATGGCTACACCTTC. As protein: CASSLSRRENNYGYTF.

CDR3 residues: CASSESGTLNAKNIQYF. In DNA form, the CDR3 reads TGCGCCAGCAGTGAATCCGGGACATTAAACGCCAAAAACATTCAGTACTTC. This chain links TRBV10-1 with TRBJ2-4, with D maybe TRBD1 (6 bases). The V gene's germline CDR1 is WNHNN and CDR2 SYGVQD (reference sequence). Trimming took off 3 bases at V and 1 base at J, with 16 bases between the two ends. The CDR3 is made up of 17 amino acids.

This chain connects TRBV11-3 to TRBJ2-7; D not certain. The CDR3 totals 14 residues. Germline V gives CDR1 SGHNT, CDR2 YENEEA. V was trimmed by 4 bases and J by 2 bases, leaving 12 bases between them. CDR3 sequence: CASSSTHSTYEQYF. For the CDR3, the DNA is TGTGCCAGCAGCTCAACTCACTCCACCTACGAGCAGTACTTC.

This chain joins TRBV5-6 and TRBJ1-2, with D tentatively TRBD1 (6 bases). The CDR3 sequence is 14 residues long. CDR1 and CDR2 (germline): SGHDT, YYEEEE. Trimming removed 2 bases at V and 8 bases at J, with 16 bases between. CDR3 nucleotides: TGTGCCAGCAGCTTAACAGGGAAGAGACTCGGCTACACCTTC. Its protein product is CASSLTGKRLGYTF.

The CDR3 DNA reads as TGCAGCCACTTGGGGGCCACTGAAGCTTTCTTT. Protein: CSHLGATEAFF. J is TRBJ1-1 and V is TRBV20-1; tentative D call: TRBD1 (6 bases). The CDR3 totals 11 residues. CDR1 and CDR2 from the germline V gene are DFQATT and SNEGSKA (reference sequence).

As DNA, the CDR3 is TGTGCCAGCCGGACAGGGCAGGATGAAAAACTGTTTTTT. This encodes CASRTGQDEKLFF. This rearrangement joins TRBV6-1 to TRBJ1-4, with TRBD1 matching over 8 bases. This CDR3 is built from 13 residues. The germline V gene encodes CDR1 MNHNS and CDR2 SASEGT. V trimming: 8 bases; J trimming: 6 bases; junction bases outside the gene matches: 5.

CDR3 loop: CASSLAVLVGTSGETQYF. Here the CDR3 DNA reads TGCGCCAGCAGCTTGGCCGTATTGGTGGGGACTAGCGGGGAGACCCAGTACTTC. The chain combines TRBV5-1 with TRBJ2-5, with 12 nucleotides matching TRBD2. With 0 bases clipped from V and 5 bases from J, the junction kept 11 bases outside the gene matches. The germline gives CDR1 SGHRS, CDR2 YFSETQ. This CDR3 is 18 amino acids long. The full variable domain, completed using reference TRBV5-1 and TRBJ2-5, is KAGVTQTPRYLIKTRGQQVTLSCSPISGHRSVSWYQQTPGQGLQFLFEYFSETQRNKGNFPGRFSGRQFSNSRSEMNVSTLELGDSALYLCASSLAVLVGTSGETQYFGPGTRLLVL.

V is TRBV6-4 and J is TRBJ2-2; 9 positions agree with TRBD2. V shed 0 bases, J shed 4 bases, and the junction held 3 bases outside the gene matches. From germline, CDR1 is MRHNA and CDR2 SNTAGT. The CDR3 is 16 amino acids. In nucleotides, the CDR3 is TGTGCCAGCAGTGACTCTGCGGGGGGGGGCACCGGGGAGCTGTTTTTT. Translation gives CASSDSAGGGTGELFF.